These T cell receptor beta chains were read from a single sample in a study of molecular identifiers for immune sequencing clone quantification. One entry per CDR3 protein results from TCRdb running MiXCR on the PCR reads. Here the sample spans 460,000 or so distinct CDR3 sequences, about a fifth being singletons. The source material was naive CD8+ T cells from blood, with Jurkat cell RNA spiked in. The receptors shown here come from a human donor in good health. Some libraries in this study had Jurkat cell RNA spiked in. The CDR3 runs from the conserved cysteine through the conserved F or W. The order of the fields is V gene, J gene, clone size, D gene, CDR3 DNA, CDR3 protein. D genes are given only for firm matches. Expanded clones get a size class; other rows say once, few or many, or leave the size out.

>TRBV29-1|TRBJ2-3|many|NA
TGCAGCGTCGAGGGGGGGTTTGGCACAGATACGCAGTATTTT
CSVEGGFGTDTQYF
>TRBV6-5|TRBJ2-3|many|TRBD1
TGTGCCAGCAGTTACTCGGACCACAGGGGGGAGGATACGCAGTATTTT
CASSYSDHRGEDTQYF
>TRBV7-9|TRBJ2-7|NA|NA
TGTGCCAGCAGCTTAGTTTTGGGGAACGCCGAGCAGTACTTC
CASSLVLGNAEQYF
>TRBV6-2/TRBV6-3|TRBJ2-2|NA|NA
TGTGCCAGCAGTTATTCGGCAGACAACACCGGGGAGCTGTTTTTT
CASSYSADNTGELFF
>TRBV13|TRBJ2-3|many|NA
TGTGCCAGCAGCTGGTGGGAGGACAGAATTCCAGATACGCAGTATTTT
CASSWWEDRIPDTQYF
>TRBV5-6|TRBJ1-1|many|NA
TGTGCCAGCAGCTGGCAGGGAGTCCCTGAAGCTTTCTTT
CASSWQGVPEAFF
>TRBV20-1|TRBJ2-7|few|TRBD1
TGCAGTGCTAGAGATCTCAGGGGGCTGGACTACGAGCAGTACTTC
CSARDLRGLDYEQYF
>TRBV10-3|TRBJ2-3|many|TRBD2
TGTGCCATCGGGGGACTAGGAGCAGATACGCAGTATTTT
CAIGGLGADTQYF
>TRBV27|TRBJ2-5|NA|TRBD1
TGTGCCAGCAGTATTCTCGGGACAGAACAAGAGACCCAGTACTTC
CASSILGTEQETQYF
>TRBV12-3/TRBV12-4|TRBJ2-7|few|TRBD2
TGTGCCAGCAGCCAGGGACTAGCGGGAGACGAGGAGTACTTC
CASSQGLAGDEEYF
>TRBV29-1|TRBJ2-3|NA|NA
TGCAGCGTCGACGTGGGGGCGACAGATACGCAGTATTTT
CSVDVGATDTQYF
>TRBV14|TRBJ2-5|many|NA
TGTGCCAGCAGCCAAGACACAGGACAAGAGACCCAGTACTTC
CASSQDTGQETQYF
>TRBV7-2|TRBJ2-7|many|NA
TGTGCCAGCAGCTTAGTTTGGGGAGAGGCCTACGAGCAGTACTTC
CASSLVWGEAYEQYF
>TRBV14|TRBJ2-7|few|TRBD2
TGTGCCAGCAGCCAAACCCGGGACTACCCCGAGGAGCAGTACTTC
CASSQTRDYPEEQYF
>TRBV6-6|TRBJ1-1|NA|NA
TGTGCCAGCAGTTCCCCCCAAGAGAACACTGAAGCTTTCTTT
CASSSPQENTEAFF
>TRBV24-1|TRBJ2-5|NA|TRBD1
TGTGCCACCAGTGCCCTCCCTCAGGGACAGGCCCAAGAGACCCAGTACTTC
CATSALPQGQAQETQYF
>TRBV13|TRBJ2-6|many|TRBD1
TGTGCCAGCAGCCAAACAGGGGGCGGTGGGGCCAACGTCCTGACTTTC
CASSQTGGGGANVLTF
>TRBV19|TRBJ1-5|NA|NA
TGTGCCAGTAGTATAGACCTCCCCCCACATCAGCCCCAGCATTTT
CASSIDLPPHQPQHF
>TRBV6-2/TRBV6-3|TRBJ2-3|many|NA
TGTGCCAGCTGGGGTGGTCACGGTTTGGATACGCAGTATTTT
CASWGGHGLDTQYF
>TRBV4-1|TRBJ2-3|few|NA
TGCGCCAGCAGCCAAGTCCAGGACACAGATACGCAGTATTTT
CASSQVQDTDTQYF
>TRBV11-2|TRBJ2-6|few|NA
TGTGCCAGCAGCTTAATCTGGGATTACTCTGGGGCCAACGTCCTGACTTTC
CASSLIWDYSGANVLTF
>TRBV14|TRBJ2-7|few|NA
TGTGCCAGCAGCCAGAGGGAGGCGGTCTACGAGCAGTACTTC
CASSQREAVYEQYF
>TRBV5-1|TRBJ1-1|NA|NA
TGCGCCAGCAGCTTGGATTTGTTCACTGAAGCTTTCTTT
CASSLDLFTEAFF
>TRBV4-3|TRBJ2-2|NA|NA
TGCGCCAGCAGCCAAGCCTTAACCGACGGGGAGCTGTTTTTT
CASSQALTDGELFF
>TRBV4-3|TRBJ1-6|many|NA
TGCGCCAGCAGCCAAGACCTGAGGGGTTCAAATTCACCCCTCCACTTT
CASSQDLRGSNSPLHF
>TRBV27|TRBJ1-6|few|TRBD1
TGTGCCAGCAGTTCGTATGGACAGGGAGATTCACCCCTCCACTTT
CASSSYGQGDSPLHF
>TRBV20-1|TRBJ2-7|NA|NA
TGCAGTGCTAGAAATGGGGAAACCTACGAGCAGTACTTC
CSARNGETYEQYF
>TRBV7-2|TRBJ2-1|many|NA
TGTGCCAGCAGCTTAGTGGGCCACTACGGCCGCGATGAGCAGTTCTTC
CASSLVGHYGRDEQFF
>TRBV4-3|TRBJ2-7|many|TRBD1
TGCGCCAGCAGCCAAGAAATAGGGGGCATGTACGAGCAGTACTTC
CASSQEIGGMYEQYF
>TRBV4-3|TRBJ2-7|many|TRBD2
TGCGCCAGCAGCCAAGATATCGCGGGAGGGCCATACGAGCAGTACTTC
CASSQDIAGGPYEQYF
>TRBV4-1|TRBJ1-4|NA|NA
TGCGCCAGCAGCCAAGAAATACGCCTTGCAACTAATGAAAAACTGTTTTTT
CASSQEIRLATNEKLFF
>TRBV12-3/TRBV12-4|TRBJ2-7|many|TRBD1
TGTGCCAGCAGGGGACAGGGGGACGAGTACGAGCAGTACTTC
CASRGQGDEYEQYF
>TRBV21-1|TRBJ2-3|NA|NA
TGTGCCAGCAGCAAAGGACAGGGGGAGATAGATACGCAGTATTTT
CASSKGQGEIDTQYF
>TRBV11-1|TRBJ2-1|few|TRBD2
TGTGCCAGCAGTCAAAGGTACGGGAGGAAGGGTGAGCAGTTCTTC
CASSQRYGRKGEQFF
>TRBV29-1|TRBJ2-7|NA|NA
TGCGGCGTCCTACGTGCGGGCAGCTCCTACGAGCAGTACTTC
CGVLRAGSSYEQYF
>TRBV18|TRBJ1-1|few|TRBD1
TGTGCCAGCTCACCCACAGTAGGGGGCGCAGGGACTGAAGCTTTCTTT
CASSPTVGGAGTEAFF
>TRBV21-1|TRBJ2-7|NA|NA
TGTGCCAGCGGGACACTCGGGAAGGCAGGGGACATCGAGCAGTACTTC
CASGTLGKAGDIEQYF
>TRBV12-3/TRBV12-4|TRBJ2-2|many|TRBD1
TGTGCCAGCAGTACCGGGACAGCATCTTACGCGAACACCGGGGAGCTGTTTTTT
CASSTGTASYANTGELFF
>TRBV27|TRBJ2-7|NA|NA
TGTGCCAGCAGTTCCCTCCCTGGGGAGCAGTACTTC
CASSSLPGEQYF